Below are 27 T cell receptor beta chains sequenced from a single sample in a study of cytomegalovirus exposure and HLA in healthy donors. PCR was performed using 60 Vbeta and 13 Jbeta primers. Only in-frame clones appear in the TCRdb table, and some are missing; sequencing was by immunoSEQ multiplex PCR. Here the sample spans about 190,000 clones, about 77% being singletons. The material sequenced was PBMCs. Every receptor here comes from a woman in her twenties or thirties in good health and CMV-seropositive.

The chain uses TRBV9 and TRBJ2-1; tentative D call: TRBD1 (6 bases). V dropped 6 bases and J dropped 7 bases, with 14 bases sitting between them. Germline V lookup: CDR1 SGDLS, CDR2 YYNGEE. The CDR3 has 13 residues. The CDR3 loop is CASTPGRGNEQFF. CDR3 sequence (DNA): TGTGCCAGCACCCCGGGAAGGGGGAATGAGCAGTTCTTC.

The V gene is TRBV27, the J gene TRBJ1-2; TRBD1 is a possible D gene (5 bases). Trimming stripped 8 bases from V and 0 bases from J, with 16 bases between. The CDR3 is 15 residues long. Germline-derived CDR1 and CDR2 are MNHEY and SMNVEV (reference sequence). CDR3 sequence: CASRFGANANYGYTF. The CDR3 coding sequence is TGTGCCAGCCGCTTTGGGGCCAACGCTAACTATGGCTACACCTTC.

CDR3 protein: CASSLWGGEKLFF. In DNA form, the CDR3 reads TGTGCCAGCAGTTTATGGGGGGGAGAAAAACTGTTTTTT. J is TRBJ1-4 and V is TRBV27; D might be TRBD1 (5 bases). Germline CDR1 MNHEY, CDR2 SMNVEV (reference sequence). V gave up 1 base and J gave up 8 bases, with 8 bases separating them. The CDR3 is 13 residues long.

This clone showed up just a few times. The chain carries TRBV7-3 and TRBJ1-6; TRBD1 matches at 9 bases. Germline values: CDR1 SGHTA, CDR2 FQGTGA. The CDR3 sequence is 14 residues long. Unmatched junction bases numbered 4, after V lost 5 bases and J lost 8 bases. CDR3 amino acids: CASSTGGFDSPLHF. In nucleotides, the CDR3 is TGTGCCAGCAGCACAGGGGGCTTCGATTCACCCCTCCACTTT.

Only one count was recorded for this clone. This rearrangement joins TRBV5-1 to TRBJ2-1, with TRBD2 identical over 12 bases. Germline CDR1 SGHRS, CDR2 YFSETQ. The V and J ends lost 0 bases and 7 bases, in that order; junction bases with no gene match: 5. The CDR3 extends over 16 amino acids. The CDR3 here is CASSLGPLAGGNEQFF. The CDR3 nucleotides are TGCGCCAGCAGCTTGGGTCCGCTAGCGGGGGGGAATGAGCAGTTCTTC.

The chain carries TRBV30 and TRBJ2-7; 12 nucleotides align to TRBD2. V trimming: 4 bases; J trimming: 2 bases; junction bases outside the gene matches: 9. Germline V gene data show CDR1 as GTSNPN and CDR2 as SVGIG (reference sequence). The CDR3 covers 16 residues. The CDR3 reads CAWTGLAGKIAYEQYF. Written as DNA, the CDR3 is TGTGCCTGGACCGGACTAGCGGGGAAAATCGCCTACGAGCAGTACTTC.

This clone was detected a few times. The gene calls are TRBV28 and TRBJ1-6; 7 nucleotides agree with TRBD1. The ends lost 6 bases at V and 9 bases at J; junction bases unmatched: 14. The V gene's germline CDR1 is MDHEN and CDR2 SYDVKM. This CDR3 has 16 amino acids. CDR3 loop: CASRRRQGEARSPLHF. The CDR3 nucleotides read TGTGCCAGCAGGAGACGACAGGGTGAGGCCCGTTCACCCCTCCACTTT.

This chain uses TRBV19 with TRBJ2-7; D possibly corresponds to TRBD2 (5 bases). The CDR3 has 14 amino acids. The V gene's germline CDR1 is LNHDA and CDR2 SQIVND (reference sequence). With 6 bases removed from V and 0 bases from J, the gap between germline ends came to 12 bases. The CDR3 nucleotides are TGTGCCAGTAGCGACGGGAAGCTCTCCTACGAGCAGTACTTC. Amino acids: CASSDGKLSYEQYF.

The V gene is TRBV19, the J gene TRBJ2-1; 12 bases fit TRBD2. This CDR3 is built from 15 residues. With 6 bases clipped from V and 6 bases from J, the junction kept 6 bases outside the gene matches. Germline lookup yields CDR1 LNHDA and CDR2 SQIVND (reference sequence). CDR3 protein: CASSPLAGGVNEQFF. The CDR3 bases are TGTGCCAGTAGCCCTCTAGCGGGGGGGGTCAATGAGCAGTTCTTC. Looking up the rest from reference TRBV19 and TRBJ2-1 gives the full variable domain: DGGITQSPKYLFRKEGQNVTLSCEQNLNHDAMYWYRQDPGQGLRLIYYSQIVNDFQKGDIAEGYSVSREKKESFPLTVTSAQKNPTAFYLCASSPLAGGVNEQFFGPGTRLTVL.

V is TRBV9 and J is TRBJ2-7; possibly TRBD2 for D (7 bases). Germline V gives CDR1 SGDLS, CDR2 YYNGEE. CDR3 length: 16 amino acids. Trimming cost V 0 bases and J 0 bases, with 13 bases left between them. CDR3 in amino acids: CASSVDPRGPSYEQYF. CDR3 nucleotide sequence: TGTGCCAGCAGCGTAGACCCGCGGGGGCCCTCCTACGAGCAGTACTTC.

The chain couples TRBV7-9 to TRBJ2-7; 12 bases line up with TRBD2. This CDR3 has 18 residues. CDR1 and CDR2 (germline): SEHNR, FQNEAQ (reference sequence). J lost 0 bases, V lost 0 bases, and 6 bases had no gene match. CDR3 sequence (DNA): TGTGCCAGCAGCTTAGCGCGGACTAGCGGGACTTACTCCTACGAGCAGTACTTC. It is translated as CASSLARTSGTYSYEQYF. The entire variable domain, with the rest obtained from reference TRBV7-9 and TRBJ2-7, is as follows: DTGVSQNPRHKITKRGQNVTFRCDPISEHNRLYWYRQTLGQGPEFLTYFQNEAQLEKSRLLSDRFSAERPKGSFSTLEIQRTEQGDSAMYLCASSLARTSGTYSYEQYFGPGTRLTVT.

V usage is TRBV10-3 and J usage is TRBJ2-7, with 9 bases fitting TRBD2. The CDR3 is made up of 14 amino acids. Germline V CDR1 and CDR2: ENHRY, SYGVKD. V shed 10 bases and J 5 bases; nucleotides not matched to a gene: 12. The CDR3 loop is CATGYSGSRDEQYF. The CDR3 coding sequence is TGTGCCACCGGGTATAGCGGGAGTCGCGACGAGCAGTACTTC.

The V call is TRBV5-1, the J call TRBJ2-7; 9 bases line up with TRBD1. The CDR3 covers 20 residues. Unmatched junction bases numbered 19, after V lost 0 bases and J lost 3 bases. From germline, CDR1 is SGHRS and CDR2 YFSETQ. CDR3 region: CASSLASGTGFIDLFYEQYF. CDR3 bases: TGCGCCAGCAGCTTGGCCAGTGGGACAGGGTTTATCGACCTCTTCTACGAGCAGTACTTC.

This clone has more than one count but fewer than ten. This chain links TRBV11-2 with TRBJ2-2; possibly TRBD2 for D (6 bases). The CDR3 has 17 residues. Germline CDR1 is SGHAT and CDR2 is FQNNGV. The ends were cut back, 3 bases at V and 5 bases at J, with 19 bases in the middle. The CDR3 region has the DNA TGTGCCAGCAGCTTTGGAGGGAGAATAGGTCGGACCGGGGAGCTGTTTTTT. Protein sequence: CASSFGGRIGRTGELFF.

The table lists this clone with a few counts. The chain links TRBV7-9 to TRBJ2-1; 7 bases line up with TRBD1. The CDR3 runs 15 residues. Losses at the gene ends were 5 bases for V and 4 bases for J; bases not matched to a gene: 8. The V gene's germline CDR1 is SEHNR and CDR2 FQNEAQ (reference sequence). The CDR3 region is CASSRTGLGYNEQFF. The DNA for the CDR3 is TGTGCCAGCAGCCGGACAGGTCTGGGGTACAATGAGCAGTTCTTC.

The chain couples TRBV6-5 to TRBJ2-7; TRBD1 might be the D (6 bases). CDR1 MNHEY and CDR2 SVGAGI come from the germline V gene. The CDR3 contains 14 residues. The V gene lost 2 bases and the J gene lost 2 bases, with 10 bases spanning the gap. The CDR3 coding sequence is TGTGCCAGCAGTTACCCGGGACACCCCTACGAGCAGTACTTC. Translated: CASSYPGHPYEQYF.

This chain joins TRBV28 and TRBJ1-1; 8 positions match TRBD1. Germline V gives CDR1 MDHEN, CDR2 SYDVKM. The CDR3 spans 10 residues. Trimming removed 9 bases from V and 11 bases from J; junction bases left unmatched: 5. CDR3 bases: TGTGCCAGTCTCAGGGGGCAGGCTTTCTTT. Protein: CASLRGQAFF. Variable domain in full (rest from reference TRBV28 and TRBJ1-1): DVKVTQSSRYLVKRTGEKVFLECVQDMDHENMFWYRQDPGLGLRLIYFSYDVKMKEKGDIPEGYSVSREKKERFSLILESASTNQTSMYLCASLRGQAFFGQGTRLTVV.

This sequence joins TRBV28 and TRBJ1-6; 7 bases are a match to TRBD1. The ends lost 6 bases at V and 0 bases at J; junction bases unmatched: 5. Germline values: CDR1 MDHEN, CDR2 SYDVKM. This CDR3 is 16 amino acids long. The chain's CDR3 is CASSRQGSSYNSPLHF. The CDR3 bases are TGTGCCAGCAGCCGACAGGGAAGCTCCTATAATTCACCCCTCCACTTT.

This chain links TRBV15 with TRBJ1-2; D is ambiguous. V was shortened by 0 bases and J by 2 bases, with 10 bases between the two germline ends. The germline CDR1 and CDR2 sequences are LNHNV and YYDKDF (reference sequence). This CDR3 region has 15 residues. CDR3: CATSRERHLNYGYTF. As DNA, the CDR3 is TGTGCCACCAGCAGAGAAAGACATTTAAACTATGGCTACACCTTC.

The chain links TRBV10-1 to TRBJ1-5; D ambiguous. V lost 2 bases, J lost 3 bases, and 8 bases lay in between. The CDR3 spans 14 residues. In germline, CDR1 is WNHNN, CDR2 SYGVQD (reference sequence). CDR3 sequence reads: CASSETPLNQPQHF. The CDR3 nucleotides read TGCGCCAGCAGTGAGACCCCACTCAATCAGCCCCAGCATTTT.

The chain is built from TRBV11-3 and TRBJ2-1; 8 nucleotides align to TRBD2. The junction had 7 bases not matched to a gene; V was cut back by 1 base and J by 11 bases. Germline loops: CDR1 SGHNT, CDR2 YENEEA. The CDR3 covers 14 residues. The CDR3 DNA is TGTGCCAGCAGCTTAGGGACCGGGGGGGGCCAGCAGTTCTTC. The encoded protein is CASSLGTGGGQQFF.

The V and J genes are TRBV19 and TRBJ1-5; TRBD1 matches at 7 bases. Germline CDR1 LNHDA, CDR2 SQIVND (reference sequence). This CDR3 comprises 13 residues. V was pared by 9 bases and J by 7 bases, with 9 bases of the junction left unmatched. The CDR3 sequence is CASEDRARQPQHF. CDR3 nucleotides: TGTGCCAGCGAAGACAGGGCGAGACAGCCCCAGCATTTT.

This clone was picked up a small number of times. The junction departs from germline at one end; a sequencing error may be responsible. The chain links TRBV6-6 to TRBJ2-7, with 9 positions matching TRBD1. Germline values: CDR1 MNHNY, CDR2 SVGAGI (reference sequence). The CDR3 has 16 residues. The DNA for the CDR3 is TGTGCCAGCAGTTTGCCACAGGGGGCTAGCGCCTACGAGCGGTACTTC. It encodes CASSLPQGASAYERYF.

The chain has TRBV29-1 and TRBJ2-3; 10 positions match TRBD2. The CDR3 loop spans 14 amino acids. The germline gives CDR1 SQVTM, CDR2 ANQGSEA. With 3 bases clipped from V and 4 bases from J, the junction kept 4 bases outside the gene matches. CDR3 in amino acids: CSVDFLAGADTQYF. CDR3 nucleotide sequence: TGCAGCGTTGATTTCCTAGCGGGGGCAGATACGCAGTATTTT.

The rearrangement joins TRBV9 to TRBJ2-1; a possible D gene is TRBD1 (6 bases). Germline-derived CDR1 and CDR2 are SGDLS and YYNGEE. With 4 bases removed from V and 5 bases from J, the gap between germline ends came to 13 bases. This CDR3 spans 14 amino acids. For the CDR3, the DNA is TGTGCCAGCAGCCCTAGGGGGTCAAACAATGAGCAGTTCTTC. It specifies CASSPRGSNNEQFF.

This clone came up a few times. This chain connects TRBV7-9 to TRBJ2-2; D remains unclear. Germline V lookup: CDR1 SEHNR, CDR2 FQNEAQ (reference sequence). The V gene lost 2 bases and the J gene lost 3 bases, with 4 bases spanning the gap. The CDR3 is 13 amino acids. The CDR3 nucleotides are TGTGCCAGCAGCTTACCGGACACCGGGGAGCTGTTTTTT. Its translation: CASSLPDTGELFF.

This clone was recorded once. The CDR3: CASSRDSNQPQHF. In DNA, the CDR3 is TGTGCTAGTTCCAGGGATAGCAATCAGCCCCAGCATTTT. The chain employs TRBV12-5 and TRBJ1-5, with TRBD1 as a possible D gene (5 bases). The CDR3 length is 13 residues. The ends were cut back, 8 bases at V and 0 bases at J, with 8 bases in the middle. The V gene's germline CDR1 is LGHNT and CDR2 FRNRAP.